The rows below give T cell receptor beta chains drawn from one sample of a study of response to subunit inactivated influenza vaccine. TCRdb re-derived calls from the RT-PCR reads in MiXCR, one entry per CDR3 protein. The profile shows some 640,000 distinct CDR3 sequences, roughly 13% of them singletons. The starting material was PBMCs from blood, obtained 14 days before vaccination. Every receptor here comes from a man aged 45-65 years who received an inactivated influenza vaccine. Each CDR3 is given with its conserved first and last residue. The order of the fields is D gene, J gene, clone size, V gene, CDR3 length, CDR3 protein, CDR3 DNA. The D gene is left open where the match is weak. Clone size is shown for a subset of rows, as once, few, many or a class of expanded clone.

d_gene: -
j_gene: TRBJ1-5
abundance: few
v_gene: TRBV7-2
len: 16
CDR3aa: CASAPQGYDSNQPQHF
CDR3nt: TGTGCCAGCGCTCCACAGGGATACGATAGCAATCAGCCCCAGCATTTT

d_gene: -
j_gene: TRBJ2-7
abundance: many
v_gene: TRBV20-1
len: 11
CDR3aa: CSALWGFYLYF
CDR3nt: TGCAGTGCTCTATGGGGATTCTACCTATACTTC

d_gene: -
j_gene: TRBJ2-3
abundance: few
v_gene: TRBV7-8
len: 15
CDR3aa: CASSLTGSVVDTQYF
CDR3nt: TGTGCCAGCAGCTTAACAGGGAGCGTGGTAGATACGCAGTATTTT

d_gene: -
j_gene: TRBJ1-1
abundance: few
v_gene: TRBV3-1
len: 15
CDR3aa: CASSPGGRANTEAFF
CDR3nt: TGTGCCAGCAGCCCTGGAGGGCGAGCGAACACTGAAGCTTTCTTT

d_gene: -
j_gene: TRBJ1-6
abundance: few
v_gene: TRBV6-1
len: 15
CDR3aa: CASNPGSPENSPLHF
CDR3nt: TGTGCCAGCAACCCAGGGTCCCCGGAGAATTCACCCCTCCACTTT

d_gene: -
j_gene: TRBJ1-1
abundance: -
v_gene: TRBV5-1
len: 14
CDR3aa: CASSSSQGNTEAFF
CDR3nt: TGCGCCAGCAGCTCTTCCCAGGGGAACACTGAAGCTTTCTTT

d_gene: -
j_gene: TRBJ2-7
abundance: -
v_gene: TRBV4-3
len: 15
CDR3aa: CASSQDIQTNYEQYF
CDR3nt: TGCGCCAGCAGCCAAGATATCCAGACAAACTACGAGCAGTACTTC

d_gene: -
j_gene: TRBJ1-2
abundance: many
v_gene: TRBV6-5
len: 13
CDR3aa: CASSLDRYYGYTF
CDR3nt: TGTGCCAGCAGTTTAGACAGATACTATGGCTACACCTTC

d_gene: -
j_gene: TRBJ1-1
abundance: few
v_gene: TRBV21-1
len: 13
CDR3aa: CASIRGGTREAFF
CDR3nt: TGTGCCAGCATTCGAGGGGGGACGCGTGAAGCTTTCTTT

d_gene: TRBD1
j_gene: TRBJ2-3
abundance: few
v_gene: TRBV18
len: 15
CDR3aa: CASSPRDRPTDTQYF
CDR3nt: TGTGCCAGCTCACCACGGGACAGGCCTACAGATACGCAGTATTTT

d_gene: TRBD1
j_gene: TRBJ2-1
abundance: -
v_gene: TRBV7-9
len: 15
CDR3aa: CASSFWGQGISEQFF
CDR3nt: TGTGCCAGCAGCTTTTGGGGACAGGGAATAAGTGAGCAGTTCTTC

d_gene: TRBD2
j_gene: TRBJ2-1
abundance: few
v_gene: TRBV2
len: 17
CDR3aa: CASSESGGPSSYNEQFF
CDR3nt: TGTGCCAGCAGTGAGTCGGGAGGGCCATCGTCCTACAATGAGCAGTTCTTC

d_gene: TRBD1
j_gene: TRBJ2-2
abundance: few
v_gene: TRBV2
len: 14
CDR3aa: CASSRGQAPGELFF
CDR3nt: TGTGCCAGTTCCAGGGGGCAAGCGCCCGGGGAGCTGTTTTTT

d_gene: TRBD1
j_gene: TRBJ2-7
abundance: few
v_gene: TRBV7-2
len: 15
CDR3aa: CASSLARTGGYEQYF
CDR3nt: TGTGCCAGCAGCTTAGCGCGGACAGGGGGCTACGAGCAGTACTTC

d_gene: -
j_gene: TRBJ2-1
abundance: -
v_gene: TRBV4-1
len: 16
CDR3aa: CASSQEWGASYNEQFF
CDR3nt: TGCGCCAGCAGCCAAGAGTGGGGCGCCTCCTACAATGAGCAGTTCTTC

d_gene: TRBD2
j_gene: TRBJ2-3
abundance: -
v_gene: TRBV28
len: 15
CDR3aa: CASSLASGVIATQYF
CDR3nt: TGTGCCAGCAGTTTAGCTAGCGGGGTGATTGCTACGCAGTATTTT

d_gene: -
j_gene: TRBJ2-5
abundance: few
v_gene: TRBV3-1
len: 18
CDR3aa: CASSQGDTEATGQETQYF
CDR3nt: TGTGCCAGCAGCCAAGGGGACACTGAAGCAACGGGCCAAGAGACCCAGTACTTC

d_gene: TRBD1
j_gene: TRBJ1-2
abundance: few
v_gene: TRBV29-1
len: 14
CDR3aa: CSAPRGGDSYGYTF
CDR3nt: TGCAGCGCCCCTCGGGGGGGGGACAGCTATGGCTACACCTTC

d_gene: TRBD2
j_gene: TRBJ2-4
abundance: -
v_gene: TRBV20-1
len: 14
CDR3aa: CSAIRLAGKNIQYF
CDR3nt: TGCAGTGCTATACGACTAGCGGGCAAAAACATTCAGTACTTC

d_gene: TRBD2
j_gene: TRBJ2-5
abundance: -
v_gene: TRBV5-1
len: 15
CDR3aa: CASSPTGTSEETQYF
CDR3nt: TGCGCCAGCAGCCCCACCGGGACTAGTGAAGAGACCCAGTACTTC

d_gene: TRBD1
j_gene: TRBJ1-6
abundance: many
v_gene: TRBV20-1
len: 16
CDR3aa: CSARVATGGTHSPLHF
CDR3nt: TGCAGTGCTAGAGTCGCGACAGGGGGCACTCATTCACCCCTCCACTTT

d_gene: -
j_gene: TRBJ1-3
abundance: few
v_gene: TRBV27
len: 14
CDR3aa: CASRASGGGNTIYF
CDR3nt: TGTGCCAGCCGTGCGTCGGGAGGCGGAAACACCATATATTTT

d_gene: -
j_gene: TRBJ2-5
abundance: -
v_gene: TRBV18
len: 15
CDR3aa: CASSPTTGFQETQYF
CDR3nt: TGTGCCAGTTCTCCAACAACAGGGTTCCAAGAGACCCAGTACTTC

d_gene: -
j_gene: TRBJ1-2
abundance: few
v_gene: TRBV7-2
len: 15
CDR3aa: CASSLARTANYGYTF
CDR3nt: TGTGCCAGCAGCTTAGCACGGACAGCTAACTATGGCTACACCTTC

d_gene: TRBD2
j_gene: TRBJ2-4
abundance: -
v_gene: TRBV11-1
len: 19
CDR3aa: CASSTTHPLSGTRPNIQYF
CDR3nt: TGTGCCAGCAGCACCACCCACCCCCTCAGCGGGACTCGGCCCAACATTCAGTACTTC

d_gene: TRBD1
j_gene: TRBJ1-2
abundance: -
v_gene: TRBV12-3/TRBV12-4
len: 14
CDR3aa: CASSSDRGARGYTF
CDR3nt: TGTGCCAGCAGCTCGGACAGGGGGGCGCGGGGCTACACCTTC

d_gene: -
j_gene: TRBJ2-5
abundance: few
v_gene: TRBV5-1
len: 15
CDR3aa: CASSGKDQKQETQYF
CDR3nt: TGCGCCAGCAGCGGGAAGGACCAGAAACAAGAGACCCAGTACTTC

d_gene: -
j_gene: TRBJ1-4
abundance: few
v_gene: TRBV6-2/TRBV6-3
len: 14
CDR3aa: CASSYSSTNEKLFF
CDR3nt: TGTGCCAGCAGTTACTCCTCAACTAATGAAAAACTGTTTTTT

d_gene: -
j_gene: TRBJ1-5
abundance: -
v_gene: TRBV20-1
len: 14
CDR3aa: CSARRRGPPGPQHF
CDR3nt: TGCAGTGCTAGAAGAAGGGGCCCCCCCGGGCCCCAGCATTTT

d_gene: -
j_gene: TRBJ1-6
abundance: many
v_gene: TRBV7-2
len: 14
CDR3aa: CASSLDTENSPLHF
CDR3nt: TGTGCCAGCAGCTTGGACACAGAGAATTCACCCCTCCACTTT

d_gene: TRBD2
j_gene: TRBJ2-1
abundance: -
v_gene: TRBV18
len: 15
CDR3aa: CASSQTSGRANEQFF
CDR3nt: TGTGCCAGCTCACAGACTAGCGGGAGGGCCAATGAGCAGTTCTTC

d_gene: -
j_gene: TRBJ2-6
abundance: -
v_gene: TRBV18
len: 19
CDR3aa: CASSPIEVSFRSGANVLTF
CDR3nt: TGTGCCAGCTCACCGATCGAGGTCTCCTTCCGCTCTGGGGCCAACGTCCTGACTTTC

d_gene: -
j_gene: TRBJ2-2
abundance: -
v_gene: TRBV5-4
len: 15
CDR3aa: CASSLDAGSTGELFF
CDR3nt: TGTGCCAGCAGCTTGGATGCAGGGAGCACCGGGGAGCTGTTTTTT

d_gene: TRBD1
j_gene: TRBJ1-5
abundance: few
v_gene: TRBV6-5
len: 15
CDR3aa: CASSYVRGPNQPQHF
CDR3nt: TGTGCCAGCAGTTACGTCAGGGGGCCCAATCAGCCCCAGCATTTT

d_gene: -
j_gene: TRBJ2-7
abundance: -
v_gene: TRBV7-9
len: 15
CDR3aa: CASSPPQGSTYEQYF
CDR3nt: TGTGCCAGCAGCCCCCCCCAGGGGTCTACCTACGAGCAGTACTTC

d_gene: TRBD1
j_gene: TRBJ2-7
abundance: -
v_gene: TRBV20-1
len: 14
CDR3aa: CSARDRDRVYEQYF
CDR3nt: TGCAGTGCTAGAGACCGGGACAGGGTCTACGAGCAGTACTTC

d_gene: TRBD2
j_gene: TRBJ2-1
abundance: -
v_gene: TRBV15
len: 15
CDR3aa: CATSRDLAGGNEQFF
CDR3nt: TGTGCCACCAGCAGAGATCTAGCGGGAGGAAATGAGCAGTTCTTC

d_gene: -
j_gene: TRBJ2-5
abundance: few
v_gene: TRBV7-8
len: 15
CDR3aa: CASSKTPGRQETQYF
CDR3nt: TGTGCCAGCAGCAAAACTCCGGGTCGCCAAGAGACCCAGTACTTC

d_gene: TRBD2
j_gene: TRBJ2-7
abundance: -
v_gene: TRBV20-1
len: 15
CDR3aa: CSASGRAGLMGEQYF
CDR3nt: TGCAGTGCTAGCGGTAGAGCGGGACTTATGGGCGAGCAGTACTTC

d_gene: TRBD2
j_gene: TRBJ2-3
abundance: -
v_gene: TRBV15
len: 16
CDR3aa: CATSRDSSGGTDTQYF
CDR3nt: TGTGCCACCAGCAGAGATAGTAGCGGGGGCACAGATACGCAGTATTTT

d_gene: -
j_gene: TRBJ2-7
abundance: -
v_gene: TRBV28
len: 15
CDR3aa: CASSSPRGEGDEQYF
CDR3nt: TGTGCCAGCAGTTCCCCAAGGGGAGAAGGGGACGAGCAGTACTTC

d_gene: TRBD1
j_gene: TRBJ2-3
abundance: -
v_gene: TRBV12-5
len: 16
CDR3aa: CASGLGPTGGGDTQYF
CDR3nt: TGTGCTAGTGGTTTGGGTCCTACAGGGGGCGGAGATACGCAGTATTTT

d_gene: -
j_gene: TRBJ1-2
abundance: many
v_gene: TRBV5-1
len: 17
CDR3aa: CASSSRRGSTPRYGYTF
CDR3nt: TGCGCCAGCAGCTCCAGGAGGGGGTCAACCCCACGGTATGGCTACACCTTC

d_gene: -
j_gene: TRBJ1-5
abundance: -
v_gene: TRBV6-2/TRBV6-3
len: 11
CDR3aa: CASSPPGPQHF
CDR3nt: TGTGCCAGCAGTCCCCCGGGGCCCCAGCATTTT

d_gene: TRBD2
j_gene: TRBJ2-5
abundance: -
v_gene: TRBV28
len: 14
CDR3aa: CASSLWREVETQYF
CDR3nt: TGTGCCAGCAGTTTATGGCGGGAGGTGGAGACCCAGTACTTC

d_gene: -
j_gene: TRBJ2-5
abundance: -
v_gene: TRBV6-1
len: 17
CDR3aa: CASSPPRGGARGETQYF
CDR3nt: TGTGCCAGCAGCCCCCCCCGAGGGGGCGCGCGGGGAGAGACCCAGTACTTC

d_gene: -
j_gene: TRBJ1-1
abundance: many
v_gene: TRBV3-1
len: 15
CDR3aa: CASSQQGRGNTEAFF
CDR3nt: TGTGCCAGCAGCCAACAGGGAAGGGGGAACACTGAAGCTTTCTTT